Described below is a single T cell receptor beta chain sequence and its context. Its antigen is unknown. The CDR3 is 12 residues long. Germline V gives CDR1 LNHDA, CDR2 SQIVND (reference sequence). V was clipped by 6 bases and J by 10 bases, with 14 bases between them. Unique molecular identifiers were present on the cDNA, and a universal primer site came from template switching. One entry per CDR3 protein, called by TCRdb with MiXCR from the 5' RACE reads. The sample holds about 500,000 distinct CDR3 sequences, 13% to 15% seen once. The sample comes from a study of identical twins. Study-wide results and caveats: Twin-shared out-of-frame alpha sequences were enriched for low generation probability. Monozygotic twin pairs showed more out-of-frame TCR alpha sharing than models estimated.

Another study also made use of these data, one on yellow fever vaccine responses in identical twins.

This receptor was obtained from a woman aged 18-29 years in good health. The sequenced material came from CD4+ T cells sorted from blood. The chain couples TRBV19 to TRBJ2-3, with a weak D call TRBD2 (5 bases). CDR3 amino acids: CASSEDSPPQYF. CDR3 coding DNA: TGTGCCAGTAGCGAGGACTCCCCTCCGCAGTATTTT.